These 30 T cell receptor beta chains were sequenced from one sample in a study of shared clonotypes between healthy human individuals. Profiled with immunoSEQ multiplex PCR; TCRdb holds only in-frame clones, not every one. The table records nearly 1 million clones, roughly 72% of them present only once. The sample taken for sequencing was memory CD4+ T cells sorted from blood. The subset was: CD45RA-negative fraction. The source is a man between 18 and 35 years old in good health.

The genes are TRBV5-6 and TRBJ2-7; D ambiguous. The CDR3 is made up of 12 amino acids. Germline V gene sequence: CDR1 SGHDT, CDR2 YYEEEE. V dropped 4 bases and J dropped 0 bases, with 5 bases sitting between them. CDR3 loop: CASSIDSYEQYF. CDR3 DNA: TGTGCCAGCAGCATAGACTCCTACGAGCAGTACTTC.

The chain is built from TRBV29-1 and TRBJ2-3; D perhaps matches TRBD1 (6 bases). CDR3 length: 14 amino acids. V was pared by 6 bases and J by 0 bases, with 13 bases between. The germline V gene has CDR1 SQVTM and CDR2 ANQGSEA. The CDR3 DNA reads TGCAGCGTATCACAGGGAAGTAGCACAGATACGCAGTATTTT. It yields the protein CSVSQGSSTDTQYF.

The gene calls are TRBV10-3 and TRBJ2-1; 10 nucleotides match TRBD1. The V and J ends lost 8 bases and 6 bases, in that order; junction bases with no gene match: 4. Germline V gene sequence: CDR1 ENHRY, CDR2 SYGVKD. The CDR3 totals 13 residues. The CDR3, as DNA: TGTGCCATCTCCGGGACAGGGGTCAATGAGCAGTTCTTC. It encodes CAISGTGVNEQFF.

The gene calls are TRBV28 and TRBJ2-1; 9 bases map to TRBD1. CDR3 length: 13 residues. With V trimmed by 6 bases and J by 6 bases, 3 bases remained unmatched. In germline, CDR1 is MDHEN, CDR2 SYDVKM. As DNA, the CDR3 is TGTGCCAGCAGGGGGACAGGGCTCAATGAGCAGTTCTTC. As protein: CASRGTGLNEQFF.

This chain uses TRBV9 with TRBJ1-2; D gene unclear. With 4 bases removed from V and 1 base from J, the gap between germline ends came to 14 bases. Germline lookup yields CDR1 SGDLS and CDR2 YYNGEE. The CDR3 sequence is 15 residues long. CDR3 coding DNA: TGTGCCAGCAGCCACTGGACCTCCTTTAACTATGGCTACACCTTC. It is translated as CASSHWTSFNYGYTF.

The rearrangement joins TRBV29-1 to TRBJ1-2; the D gene is possibly TRBD1 (5 bases). This CDR3 spans 15 amino acids. V lost 4 bases and J 5 bases, leaving 20 bases between the germline ends. Germline V lookup: CDR1 SQVTM, CDR2 ANQGSEA. The chain's CDR3 is CSVGFSGRVEYGYTF. CDR3 DNA sequence: TGCAGCGTTGGATTTTCAGGGAGGGTGGAATATGGCTACACCTTC.

In the case of this clone: A junction boundary mismatches the germline segment, possibly from a read error. The rearrangement joins TRBV19 to TRBJ1-5; possible D gene TRBD1, 6 bases. Germline CDR1 reads LNHDA; CDR2 reads SQIVND (reference sequence). The CDR3 has 12 residues. CDR3 residues: CASNIQGRAQHF. As DNA, the CDR3 is TGTGCCAGTAATATACAGGGAAGGGCCCAGCATTTT.

The J gene is TRBJ2-7, the V gene TRBV7-2; no clear D. Germline lookup yields CDR1 SGHTA and CDR2 FQGNSA. This CDR3 has 13 amino acids. V shed 5 bases and J shed 6 bases, with 14 bases lying between them. CDR3: CASSAPGSREQYF. DNA of the CDR3: TGTGCCAGCAGCGCTCCCGGCAGCCGCGAGCAGTACTTC.

V is TRBV7-9 and J is TRBJ2-7, with 7 bases that match TRBD2. V was pared by 5 bases and J by 1 base, with 11 bases of the junction left unmatched. The CDR3 consists of 16 residues. Germline V gives CDR1 SEHNR, CDR2 FQNEAQ (reference sequence). CDR3 DNA sequence: TGTGCCAGCAGCCGAATTAGCGGGCGTAATTCCTACGAGCAGTACTTC. Its protein is CASSRISGRNSYEQYF.

This clone was seen more than once but under ten times. The same CDR3 arises from other DNA sequences in this sample as well. The rearrangement uses TRBV30 and TRBJ1-1, with 7 nucleotides matching TRBD1. Germline CDR1 and CDR2: GTSNPN and SVGIG (reference sequence). After removal of 5 bases from V and 0 bases from J, the junction contained 3 bases not matched to a gene. CDR3 size: 13 residues. The CDR3 loop reads CAWVGQMNTEAFF. The CDR3 nucleotides read TGTGCCTGGGTGGGACAGATGAACACTGAAGCTTTCTTT.

V gene TRBV19 combines with J gene TRBJ2-2; D unresolved. V dropped 8 bases and J dropped 3 bases, with 13 bases sitting between them. The CDR3 is 14 residues long. CDR1 and CDR2 (germline): LNHDA, SQIVND (reference sequence). CDR3 sequence reads: CASDPRRDTGELFF. The CDR3 DNA sequence: TGTGCCAGTGACCCCCGACGGGACACCGGGGAGCTGTTTTTT.

J is TRBJ1-2 and V is TRBV7-8, with TRBD1 as a possible D gene (5 bases). The V end was cut by 5 bases, the J end by 8 bases, with 24 bases between. The germline gives CDR1 SGHVS, CDR2 FQNEAQ. The CDR3 totals 16 residues. DNA of the CDR3: TGTGCCAGCAGCCAGGGCATGGCGGATAGAGGTGGGGGCTACACCTTC. Amino acid sequence: CASSQGMADRGGGYTF. The whole variable domain, filled in from reference TRBV7-8 and TRBJ1-2, reads GAGVSQSPRYKVAKRGQDVALRCDPISGHVSLFWYQQALGQGPEFLTYFQNEAQLDKSGLPSDRFFAERPEGSVSTLKIQRTQQEDSAVYLCASSQGMADRGGGYTFGSGTRLTVV.

This clone was recorded only once. V gene TRBV6-6 combines with J gene TRBJ1-4; D unclear. This CDR3 contains 15 residues. In germline, CDR1 is MNHNY, CDR2 SVGAGI (reference sequence). The V gene lost 0 bases and the J gene lost 4 bases, with 9 bases spanning the gap. This CDR3 reads CASSYSGLDNEKLFF. DNA for the CDR3: TGTGCCAGCAGTTACTCTGGACTGGATAATGAAAAACTGTTTTTT.

The V and J genes are TRBV9 and TRBJ2-3; D not certain. Germline V gives CDR1 SGDLS, CDR2 YYNGEE. The CDR3 loop spans 18 amino acids. Trimming stripped 3 bases from V and 0 bases from J, with 20 bases between. As DNA, the CDR3 is TGTGCCAGCAGCGAACCCTCCCTCCGTCTCTCTAGCACAGATACGCAGTATTTT. Translated: CASSEPSLRLSSTDTQYF.

A word on this clone: Other DNA sequences in the sample encode the same CDR3. The chain uses TRBV7-9 and TRBJ2-3; no firm D call. The length of the CDR3 is 14 residues. The V gene's germline CDR1 is SEHNR and CDR2 FQNEAQ (reference sequence). With 3 bases removed from V and 1 base from J, the gap between germline ends came to 8 bases. CDR3 bases: TGTGCCAGCAGCTTCGACCGGGGCACAGATACGCAGTATTTT. Its protein product is CASSFDRGTDTQYF.

The V call is TRBV29-1, the J call TRBJ2-5, with unresolved D. Judging by the DNA end, TRBJ2-7 fits better; the J call may be wrong. Germline CDR1 SQVTM, CDR2 ANQGSEA. The length of the CDR3 is 14 residues. The chain's CDR3 is CSVAWSRTPYEQYF. CDR3 in DNA: TGCAGCGTTGCATGGTCCAGAACTCCCTACGAGCAGTACTTC.

The chain combines TRBV12-5 with TRBJ2-2, with D maybe TRBD1 (5 bases). The CDR3 runs 16 residues. Trimming left V 0 bases short and J 4 bases short, with 12 bases between. Germline V gene sequence: CDR1 LGHNT, CDR2 FRNRAP. For the CDR3, the DNA is TGTGCTAGTGGTTTGGTGCTAGGGGCTGGCACCGGGGAGCTGTTTTTT. Protein: CASGLVLGAGTGELFF.

The chain has TRBV7-9 and TRBJ2-7; 8 bases line up with TRBD2. From germline, CDR1 is SEHNR and CDR2 FQNEAQ (reference sequence). The length of the CDR3 is 15 residues. Germline trimming cut 5 bases from V and 4 bases from J; bases unmatched to any gene: 10. In DNA, the CDR3 is TGTGCCAGCAGCGCAACCGGGACTAGTCGGTACGAGCAGTACTTC. Encoded protein: CASSATGTSRYEQYF. Drawing the rest from reference TRBV7-9 and TRBJ2-7, the complete variable domain is DTGVSQNPRHKITKRGQNVTFRCDPISEHNRLYWYRQTLGQGPEFLTYFQNEAQLEKSRLLSDRFSAERPKGSFSTLEIQRTEQGDSAMYLCASSATGTSRYEQYFGPGTRLTVT.

This chain connects TRBV5-1 to TRBJ1-3; a possible D gene is TRBD1 (5 bases). CDR1 SGHRS and CDR2 YFSETQ come from the germline V gene. The V and J ends lost 3 bases and 1 base respectively, with 8 bases between them. CDR3 length: 14 residues. The CDR3 sequence is CASSYDRSGNTIYF. For the CDR3, the DNA is TGCGCCAGCAGCTATGACAGATCTGGAAACACCATATATTTT.

V gene TRBV18 combines with J gene TRBJ2-7, with no clear D. The V gene lost 6 bases and the J gene lost 5 bases, with 8 bases spanning the gap. Per the germline V gene, CDR1 is KGHSH and CDR2 is LQKENI. There are 11 residues in the CDR3. As DNA, the CDR3 is TGTGCCAGCTCGCCTTCCCACGAGCAGTACTTC. This gives the protein CASSPSHEQYF.

The chain couples TRBV5-1 to TRBJ1-2, with D uncertain. Germline values: CDR1 SGHRS, CDR2 YFSETQ. Between the trimmed V and J ends, which lost 4 bases and 8 bases, there was a span of 12 bases. This CDR3 is built from 12 residues. The CDR3 is CASSPTTRGYTF. DNA for the CDR3: TGCGCCAGCAGCCCCACTACACGAGGCTACACCTTC.

This clone has more than one count but fewer than ten. DNA of the CDR3: TGTGCCATCAGTGAGGTCGGCACTGAAGCTTTCTTT. This gives the protein CAISEVGTEAFF. This chain links TRBV10-3 with TRBJ1-1; D is unclear. The V and J ends lost 2 bases and 4 bases respectively, with 5 bases between them. Germline loops: CDR1 ENHRY, CDR2 SYGVKD. The CDR3 contains 12 residues.

CDR3 nucleotide sequence: TGTGCCAGCAGCTTTGGGGGGGCGGCCAAAAACATTCAGTACTTC. Translation: CASSFGGAAKNIQYF. This chain uses TRBV11-1 with TRBJ2-4; D is perhaps TRBD2 (7 bases). Germline V gene lookup returns CDR1 SGHAT and CDR2 FQDESV (reference sequence). Trimming removed 3 bases at V and 1 base at J, with 10 bases between. The CDR3 extends over 15 amino acids.

Of note for this clone: Other DNA sequences of this sample code for an identical CDR3. The V gene is TRBV5-1, the J gene TRBJ1-2, with D unclear. The ends were cut back, 0 bases at V and 1 base at J, with 10 bases in the middle. Germline CDR1 is SGHRS and CDR2 is YFSETQ. This CDR3 spans 15 amino acids. The CDR3 DNA is TGCGCCAGCAGCTTGGCGGCCGGTGGTAACTATGGCTACACCTTC. It yields the protein CASSLAAGGNYGYTF.

The chain has TRBV14 and TRBJ2-5, with a tentative D call TRBD2 (5 bases). The CDR3 loop spans 13 amino acids. CDR1 and CDR2 (germline): SGHDN, FVKESK. V gave up 3 bases and J gave up 5 bases, with 10 bases separating them. Here the CDR3 DNA reads TGTGCCAGCAGCCAGGATAGAGGGGAGACCCAGTACTTC. Translated, it gives CASSQDRGETQYF.

The genes are TRBV28 and TRBJ2-3; 7 bases fit TRBD1. This CDR3 has 17 residues. V lost 4 bases, J lost 6 bases, and 16 bases stayed unmatched. CDR1 is MDHEN, CDR2 SYDVKM, per germline. The CDR3: CASSSFRDRAIRDTQYF. The CDR3 DNA reads TGTGCCAGCAGTTCTTTCCGGGACAGAGCCATTAGGGATACGCAGTATTTT. Combining the CDR3 with reference TRBV28 and TRBJ2-3 gives the whole variable domain DVKVTQSSRYLVKRTGEKVFLECVQDMDHENMFWYRQDPGLGLRLIYFSYDVKMKEKGDIPEGYSVSREKKERFSLILESASTNQTSMYLCASSSFRDRAIRDTQYFGPGTRLTVL.

This rearrangement joins TRBV27 to TRBJ1-5; D not certain. V lost 6 bases, J lost 0 bases, and 9 bases lay in between. The CDR3 contains 14 residues. CDR1 and CDR2 from the germline V gene are MNHEY and SMNVEV (reference sequence). CDR3 nucleotide sequence: TGTGCCAGCAGGGCAGGCTTTAGCAATCAGCCCCAGCATTTT. As protein: CASRAGFSNQPQHF.

This clone was picked up a small number of times. The V call is TRBV7-2, the J call TRBJ2-7, with D perhaps TRBD1 (6 bases). The CDR3 contains 12 residues. The germline V gene encodes CDR1 SGHTA and CDR2 FQGNSA. The V end was cut by 5 bases, the J end by 6 bases, with 11 bases between. CDR3 DNA sequence: TGTGCCAGCAGCCCACAGGGTGGCGAGCAGTACTTC. Protein sequence: CASSPQGGEQYF.

This clone came up many times. The J gene is TRBJ2-3, the V gene TRBV10-3, with D possibly being TRBD1 (5 bases). There are 18 residues in the CDR3. The V and J ends lost 8 bases and 0 bases respectively, with 24 bases between them. CDR1 is ENHRY, CDR2 SYGVKD, per germline. The chain's CDR3 is CAIHPSGSPPNSTDTQYF. The CDR3 nucleotides read TGTGCCATCCATCCGTCAGGGTCCCCCCCGAATAGCACAGATACGCAGTATTTT.

This clone was observed once. J is TRBJ2-7 and V is TRBV28; maybe TRBD1 (5 bases). V was shortened by 2 bases and J by 2 bases, with 7 bases between the two germline ends. This CDR3 is built from 13 residues. CDR1 is MDHEN, CDR2 SYDVKM, per germline. The CDR3 DNA is TGTGCCAGCAGTTTAGTGACAGCCTACGAGCAGTACTTC. It codes for CASSLVTAYEQYF.